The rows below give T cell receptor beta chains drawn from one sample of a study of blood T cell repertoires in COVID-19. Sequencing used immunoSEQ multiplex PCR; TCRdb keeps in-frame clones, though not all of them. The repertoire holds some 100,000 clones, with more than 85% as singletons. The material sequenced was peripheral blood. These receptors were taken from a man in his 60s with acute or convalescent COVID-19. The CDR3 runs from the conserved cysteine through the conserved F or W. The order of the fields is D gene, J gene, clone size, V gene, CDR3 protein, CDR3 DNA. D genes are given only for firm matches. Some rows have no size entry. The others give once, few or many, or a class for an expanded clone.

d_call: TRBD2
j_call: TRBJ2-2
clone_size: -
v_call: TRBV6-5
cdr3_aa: CASSSGLAGEEGELFF
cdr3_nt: TGTGCCAGCAGTTCGGGACTAGCGGGAGAGGAGGGGGAGCTGTTTTTT

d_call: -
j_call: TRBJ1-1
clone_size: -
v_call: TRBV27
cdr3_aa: CASSSPARGEAFF
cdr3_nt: TGTGCCAGCAGTTCCCCGGCTCGGGGTGAAGCTTTCTTT

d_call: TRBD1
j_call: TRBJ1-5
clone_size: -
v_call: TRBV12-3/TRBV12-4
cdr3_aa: CASGQGAESYF
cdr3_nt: TGTGCCAGCGGACAGGGGGCGGAAAGCTATTTT

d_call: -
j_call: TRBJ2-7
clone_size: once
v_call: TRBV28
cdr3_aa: CASSFQGNHEQYF
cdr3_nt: TGTGCCAGCAGTTTCCAGGGGAACCACGAGCAGTACTTC

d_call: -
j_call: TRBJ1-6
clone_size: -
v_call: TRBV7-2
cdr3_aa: CASSFSGGANSPLHF
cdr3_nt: TGTGCCAGCAGCTTTAGTGGGGGGGCCAATTCACCCCTCCACTTT

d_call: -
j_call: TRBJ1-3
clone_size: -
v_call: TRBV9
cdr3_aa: CASSVGTGHGNTIYF
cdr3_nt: TGTGCCAGCAGCGTAGGAACAGGGCATGGAAACACCATATATTTT

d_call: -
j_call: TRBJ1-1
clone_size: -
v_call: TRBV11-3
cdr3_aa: CASSLEGAAEAFF
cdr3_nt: TGTGCCAGCAGCTTAGAAGGGGCCGCTGAAGCTTTCTTT

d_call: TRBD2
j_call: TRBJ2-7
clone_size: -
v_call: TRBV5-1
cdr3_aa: CASRMLAGALDEQYF
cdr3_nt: TGCGCCAGCAGGATGTTAGCGGGAGCTTTAGACGAGCAGTACTTC

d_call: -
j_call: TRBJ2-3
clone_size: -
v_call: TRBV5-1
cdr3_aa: CASSLEPRQGTDTQYF
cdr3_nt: TGCGCCAGCAGCTTGGAGCCGAGACAGGGCACAGATACGCAGTATTTT

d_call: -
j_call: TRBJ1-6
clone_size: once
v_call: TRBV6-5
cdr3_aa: CASSYSSFGSPLHF
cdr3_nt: TGTGCCAGCAGTTACTCGTCCTTCGGTTCACCCCTCCACTTT

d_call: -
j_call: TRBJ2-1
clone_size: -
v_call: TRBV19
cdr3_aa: CASSGQRLTPYNEQFF
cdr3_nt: TGTGCCAGTAGTGGCCAGCGGTTAACCCCCTACAATGAGCAGTTCTTC

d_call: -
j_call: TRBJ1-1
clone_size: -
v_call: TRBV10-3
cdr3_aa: CATVGVMNTEAFF
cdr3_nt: TGTGCGACGGTCGGGGTCATGAACACTGAAGCTTTCTTT

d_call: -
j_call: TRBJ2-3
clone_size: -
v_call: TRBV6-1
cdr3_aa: CASSETWVGVTDTQYF
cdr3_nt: TGTGCCAGCAGTGAAACATGGGTTGGAGTCACAGATACGCAGTATTTT

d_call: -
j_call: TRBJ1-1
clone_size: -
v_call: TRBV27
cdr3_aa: CASSFMGSDEAFF
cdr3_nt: TGTGCCAGCAGTTTCATGGGGAGTGATGAAGCTTTCTTT

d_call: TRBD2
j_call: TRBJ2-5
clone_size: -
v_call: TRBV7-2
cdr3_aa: CASSDRIAGGLETQYF
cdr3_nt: TGTGCCAGCAGCGACCGCATAGCGGGAGGGCTGGAGACCCAGTACTTC

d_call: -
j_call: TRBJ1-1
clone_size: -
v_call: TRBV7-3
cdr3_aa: CASSPQGKGEAFF
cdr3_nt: TGTGCCAGCAGCCCACAGGGTAAGGGTGAAGCTTTCTTT

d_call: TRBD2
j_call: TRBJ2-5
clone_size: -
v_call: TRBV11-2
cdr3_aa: CASSSKNILAGEETQYF
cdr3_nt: TGTGCCAGCAGCTCAAAGAATATATTGGCGGGAGAAGAGACCCAGTACTTC

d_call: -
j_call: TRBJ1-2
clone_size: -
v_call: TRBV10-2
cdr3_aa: CASSAGGLSDYGYTF
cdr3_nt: TGCGCCAGCAGTGCGGGGGGCCTAAGCGACTATGGCTACACCTTC

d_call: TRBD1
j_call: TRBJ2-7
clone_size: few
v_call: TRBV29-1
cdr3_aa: CSVEWTGRPYEQYF
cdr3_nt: TGCAGCGTTGAATGGACAGGTAGGCCCTACGAGCAGTACTTC

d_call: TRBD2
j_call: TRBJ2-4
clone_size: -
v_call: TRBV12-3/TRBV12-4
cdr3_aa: CASSREVLQYF
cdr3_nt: TGTGCCAGCTCCCGGGAGGTTCTCCAGTACTTC

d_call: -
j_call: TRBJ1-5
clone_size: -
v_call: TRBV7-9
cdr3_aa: CASSAGNQPQHF
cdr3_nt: TGTGCCAGCAGCGCGGGGAATCAGCCCCAGCATTTT

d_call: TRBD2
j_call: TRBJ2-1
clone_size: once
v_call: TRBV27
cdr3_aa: CASSLAGGLGEQFF
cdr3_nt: TGTGCCAGCAGTTTGGCGGGAGGCCTGGGTGAGCAGTTCTTC

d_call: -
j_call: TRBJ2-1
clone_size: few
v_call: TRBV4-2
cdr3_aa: CASSARGGAQEQFF
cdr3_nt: TGTGCCAGCAGCGCCCGAGGGGGTGCCCAGGAGCAGTTCTTC

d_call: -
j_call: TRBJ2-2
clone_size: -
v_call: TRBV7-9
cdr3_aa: CASSLGQRTQGTGELFF
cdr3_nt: TGTGCCAGCAGCTTAGGCCAGAGGACCCAGGGCACCGGGGAGCTGTTTTTT

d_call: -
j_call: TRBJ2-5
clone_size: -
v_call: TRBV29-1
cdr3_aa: CSVEGQRRATQYF
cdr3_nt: TGCAGCGTTGAAGGACAGAGGAGGGCGACCCAGTACTTC

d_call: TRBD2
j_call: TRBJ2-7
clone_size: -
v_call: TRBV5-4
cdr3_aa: CASSWTSLAGGERQYF
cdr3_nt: TGTGCCAGCAGCTGGACGTCACTAGCGGGAGGTGAGAGGCAGTACTTC

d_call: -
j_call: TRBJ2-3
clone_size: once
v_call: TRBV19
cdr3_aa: CASSIDLPNRDTQYF
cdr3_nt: TGTGCCAGTAGTATAGATCTCCCCAACAGAGATACGCAGTATTTT

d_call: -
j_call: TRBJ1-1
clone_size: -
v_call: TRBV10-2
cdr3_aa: CASSEGRTEAFF
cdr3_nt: TGCGCCAGCAGTGAGGGGAGGACTGAAGCTTTCTTT

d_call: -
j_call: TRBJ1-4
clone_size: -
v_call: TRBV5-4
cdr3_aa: CASSLKTGDNEKLFF
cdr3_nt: TGTGCCAGCAGCTTGAAGACAGGAGATAATGAAAAACTGTTTTTT

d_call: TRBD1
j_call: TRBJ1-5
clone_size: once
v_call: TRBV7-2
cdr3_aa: CASSPRTGRNQPQHF
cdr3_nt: TGTGCCAGCAGCCCTCGGACAGGACGCAATCAGCCCCAGCATTTT

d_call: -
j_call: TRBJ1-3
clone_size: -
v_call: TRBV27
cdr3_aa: CASSLGQSSGNTIYF
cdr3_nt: TGTGCCAGCAGTTTAGGACAGAGCTCTGGAAACACCATATATTTT

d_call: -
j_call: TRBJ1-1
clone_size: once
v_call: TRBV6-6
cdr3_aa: CASSRNPREVNTEAFF
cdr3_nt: TGTGCCAGCAGTCGAAATCCTAGGGAGGTGAACACTGAAGCTTTCTTT

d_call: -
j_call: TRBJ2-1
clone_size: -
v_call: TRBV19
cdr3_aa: CASSIDRGRGTSYNEQFF
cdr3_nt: TGTGCCAGTAGTATAGATAGGGGACGCGGGACCTCCTACAATGAGCAGTTCTTC

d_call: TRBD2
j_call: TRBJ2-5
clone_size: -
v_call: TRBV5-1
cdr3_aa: CASSTGLAGAGETQYF
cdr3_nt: TGCGCCAGCAGCACCGGACTAGCGGGAGCAGGGGAGACCCAGTACTTC

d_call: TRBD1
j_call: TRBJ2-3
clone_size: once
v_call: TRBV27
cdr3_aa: CASSPGQGTDTQYF
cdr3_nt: TGTGCCAGCAGCCCCGGACAGGGTACAGATACGCAGTATTTT

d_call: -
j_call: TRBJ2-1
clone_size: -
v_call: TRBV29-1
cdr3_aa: CSVERVQPGEHNEQFF
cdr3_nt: TGCAGCGTTGAAAGGGTCCAGCCCGGGGAACACAATGAGCAGTTCTTC

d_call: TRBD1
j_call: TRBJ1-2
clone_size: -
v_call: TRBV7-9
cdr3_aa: CASSLARADRVDGYTF
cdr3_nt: TGTGCCAGCAGCTTAGCGAGGGCTGACAGGGTAGATGGCTACACCTTC

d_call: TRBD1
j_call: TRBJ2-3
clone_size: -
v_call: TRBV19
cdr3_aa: CASSSKGQITDTQYF
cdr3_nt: TGTGCCAGTAGTAGCAAGGGACAGATCACAGATACGCAGTATTTT

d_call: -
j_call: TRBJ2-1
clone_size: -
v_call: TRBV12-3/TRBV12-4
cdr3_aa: CASSFSAHNEQFF
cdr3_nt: TGTGCCAGCAGCTTTAGCGCCCACAATGAGCAGTTCTTC

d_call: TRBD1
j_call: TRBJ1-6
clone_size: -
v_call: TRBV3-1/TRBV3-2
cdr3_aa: CASSPDRGFFSPLHF
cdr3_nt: TGTGCCAGCAGCCCAGACAGGGGATTCTTTTCACCCCTCCACTTT

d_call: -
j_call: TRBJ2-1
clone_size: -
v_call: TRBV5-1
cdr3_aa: CASSLGLGDPEQFF
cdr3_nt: TGCGCCAGCAGCTTGGGACTAGGGGATCCTGAGCAGTTCTTC

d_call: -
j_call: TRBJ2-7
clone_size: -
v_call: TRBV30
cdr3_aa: CAWSVSGHEQYF
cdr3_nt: TGTGCCTGGAGTGTTTCAGGGCACGAGCAGTACTTC